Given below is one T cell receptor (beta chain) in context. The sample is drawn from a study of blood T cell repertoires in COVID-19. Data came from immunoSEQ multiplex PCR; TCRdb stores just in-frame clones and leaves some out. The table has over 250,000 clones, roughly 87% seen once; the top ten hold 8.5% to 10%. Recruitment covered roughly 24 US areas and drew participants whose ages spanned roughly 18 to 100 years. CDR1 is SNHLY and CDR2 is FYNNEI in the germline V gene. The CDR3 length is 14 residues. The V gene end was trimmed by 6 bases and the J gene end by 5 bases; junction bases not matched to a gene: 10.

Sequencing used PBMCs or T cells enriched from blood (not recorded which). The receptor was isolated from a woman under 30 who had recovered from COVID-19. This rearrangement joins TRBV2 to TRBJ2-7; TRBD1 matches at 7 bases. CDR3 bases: TGTGCCAGCAGCCGGACAGGATCCACGAACGAGCAGTACTTC. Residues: CASSRTGSTNEQYF.